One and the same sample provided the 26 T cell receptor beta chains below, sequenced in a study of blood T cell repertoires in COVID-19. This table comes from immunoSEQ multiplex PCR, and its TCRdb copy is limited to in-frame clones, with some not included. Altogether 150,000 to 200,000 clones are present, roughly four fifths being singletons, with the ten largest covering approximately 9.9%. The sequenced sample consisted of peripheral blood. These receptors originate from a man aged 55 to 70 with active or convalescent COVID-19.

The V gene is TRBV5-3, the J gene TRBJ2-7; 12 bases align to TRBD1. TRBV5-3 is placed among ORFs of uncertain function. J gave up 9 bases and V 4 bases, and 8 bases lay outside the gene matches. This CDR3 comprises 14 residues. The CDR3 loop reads CARSNPGTGGAQYF. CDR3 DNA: TGTGCCAGAAGCAACCCCGGGACAGGGGGCGCGCAGTACTTC.

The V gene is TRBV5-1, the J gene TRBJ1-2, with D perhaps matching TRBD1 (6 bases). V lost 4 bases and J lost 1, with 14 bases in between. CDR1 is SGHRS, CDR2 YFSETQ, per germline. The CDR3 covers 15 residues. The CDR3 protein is CASSDLTGINYGYTF. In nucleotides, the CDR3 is TGCGCCAGCAGCGACCTGACAGGAATTAACTATGGCTACACCTTC.

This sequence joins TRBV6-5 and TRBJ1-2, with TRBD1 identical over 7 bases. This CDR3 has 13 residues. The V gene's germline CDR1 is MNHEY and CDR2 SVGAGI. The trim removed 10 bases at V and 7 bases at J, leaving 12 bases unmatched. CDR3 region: CATAGQAWGGYTF. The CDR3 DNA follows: TGTGCCACAGCCGGACAGGCCTGGGGTGGCTACACCTTC.

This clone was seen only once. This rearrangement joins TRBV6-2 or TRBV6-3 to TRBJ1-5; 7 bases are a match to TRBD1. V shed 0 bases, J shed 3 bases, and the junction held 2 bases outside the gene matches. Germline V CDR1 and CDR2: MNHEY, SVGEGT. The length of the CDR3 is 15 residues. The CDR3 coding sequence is TGTGCCAGCAGTTACTCAGGGGGCTTCAATCAGCCCCAGCATTTT. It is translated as CASSYSGGFNQPQHF.

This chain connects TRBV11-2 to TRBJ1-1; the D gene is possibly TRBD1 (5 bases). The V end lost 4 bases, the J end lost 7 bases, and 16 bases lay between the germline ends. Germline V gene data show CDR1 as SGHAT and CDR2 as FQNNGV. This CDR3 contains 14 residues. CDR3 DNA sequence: TGTGCCAGCAGCTCCGGACAAGCCAGACATGAAGCTTTCTTT. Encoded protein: CASSSGQARHEAFF. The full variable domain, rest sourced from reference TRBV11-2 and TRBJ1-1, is EAGVAQSPRYKIIEKRQSVAFWCNPISGHATLYWYQQILGQGPKLLIQFQNNGVVDDSQLPKDRFSAERLKGVDSTLKIQPAKLEDSAVYLCASSSGQARHEAFFGQGTRLTVV.

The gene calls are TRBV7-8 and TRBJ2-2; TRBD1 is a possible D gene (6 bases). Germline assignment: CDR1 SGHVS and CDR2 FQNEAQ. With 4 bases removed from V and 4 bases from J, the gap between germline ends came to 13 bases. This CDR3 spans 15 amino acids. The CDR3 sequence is CASSSPGQATGELFF. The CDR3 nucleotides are TGTGCCAGCAGCTCCCCGGGACAAGCCACCGGGGAGCTGTTTTTT.

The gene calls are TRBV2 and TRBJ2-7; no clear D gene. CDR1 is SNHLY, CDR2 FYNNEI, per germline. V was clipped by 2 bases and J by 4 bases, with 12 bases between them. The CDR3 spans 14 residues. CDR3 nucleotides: TGTGCCAGCAGTGAAAGAGCCCTGACATACGAGCAGTACTTC. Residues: CASSERALTYEQYF.

The CDR3 loop is CASSRGTSGKEQYF. The CDR3 nucleotides are TGTGCCAGCAGTCGGGGGACTAGCGGGAAGGAACAGTACTTC. V and J are TRBV6-5 and TRBJ2-7, with 13 bases matching TRBD2. J gave up 10 bases and V 5 bases, and 8 bases lay outside the gene matches. This CDR3 is 14 amino acids long. Per germline, CDR1 MNHEY and CDR2 SVGAGI.

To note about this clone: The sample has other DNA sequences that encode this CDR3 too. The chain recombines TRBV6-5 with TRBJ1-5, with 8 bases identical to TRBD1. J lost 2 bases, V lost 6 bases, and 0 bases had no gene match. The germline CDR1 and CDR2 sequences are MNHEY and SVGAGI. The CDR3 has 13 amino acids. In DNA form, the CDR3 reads TGTGCCAGCAGGGGACAGGGCAATCAGCCCCAGCATTTT. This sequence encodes CASRGQGNQPQHF.

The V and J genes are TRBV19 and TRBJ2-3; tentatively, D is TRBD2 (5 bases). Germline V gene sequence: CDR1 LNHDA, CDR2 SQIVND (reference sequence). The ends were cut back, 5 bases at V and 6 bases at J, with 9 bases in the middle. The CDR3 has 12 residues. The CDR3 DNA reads TGTGCCAGTAGTCCCCCGGGGGATACGCAGTATTTT. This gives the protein CASSPPGDTQYF.

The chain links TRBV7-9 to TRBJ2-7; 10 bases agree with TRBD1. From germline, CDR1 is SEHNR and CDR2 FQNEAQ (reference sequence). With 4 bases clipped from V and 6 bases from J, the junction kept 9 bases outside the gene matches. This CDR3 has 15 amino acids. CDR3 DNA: TGTGCCAGCAGCTCCGGACAGGGGGATTCCCCCGAGCAGTACTTC. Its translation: CASSSGQGDSPEQYF.

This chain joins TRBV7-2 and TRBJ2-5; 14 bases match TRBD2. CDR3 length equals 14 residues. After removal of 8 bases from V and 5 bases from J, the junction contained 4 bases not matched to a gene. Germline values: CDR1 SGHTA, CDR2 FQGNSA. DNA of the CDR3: TGTGCCAGCTCCGGGACTAGCGGGAGTGAGACCCAGTACTTC. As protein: CASSGTSGSETQYF.

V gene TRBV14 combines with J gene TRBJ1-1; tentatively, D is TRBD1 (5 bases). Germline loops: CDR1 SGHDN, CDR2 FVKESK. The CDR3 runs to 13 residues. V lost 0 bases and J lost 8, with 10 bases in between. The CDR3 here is CASSQDWRGEAFF. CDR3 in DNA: TGTGCCAGCAGCCAAGATTGGAGGGGAGAAGCTTTCTTT.

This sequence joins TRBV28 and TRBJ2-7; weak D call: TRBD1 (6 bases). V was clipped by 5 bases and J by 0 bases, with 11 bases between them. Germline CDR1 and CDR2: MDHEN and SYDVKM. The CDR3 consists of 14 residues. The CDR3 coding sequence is TGTGCCAGCAGTCCCGGACAGAGCTCCTACGAGCAGTACTTC. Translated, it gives CASSPGQSSYEQYF.

The chain's CDR3 is CASIPGGEDTQYF. DNA of the CDR3: TGTGCCAGTATTCCCGGGGGGGAGGATACGCAGTATTTT. The chain employs TRBV19 and TRBJ2-3; 8 positions agree with TRBD2. Germline V gene sequence: CDR1 LNHDA, CDR2 SQIVND (reference sequence). The length of the CDR3 is 13 residues. J gave up 6 bases and V 7 bases, and 6 bases lay outside the gene matches.

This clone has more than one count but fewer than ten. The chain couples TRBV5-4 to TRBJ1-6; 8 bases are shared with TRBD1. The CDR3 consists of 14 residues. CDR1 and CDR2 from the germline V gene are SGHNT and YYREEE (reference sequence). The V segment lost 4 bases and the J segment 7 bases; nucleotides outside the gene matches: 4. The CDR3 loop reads CASSPRDRNSPLHF. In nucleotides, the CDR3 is TGTGCCAGCAGCCCCAGGGACAGGAATTCACCCCTCCACTTT.

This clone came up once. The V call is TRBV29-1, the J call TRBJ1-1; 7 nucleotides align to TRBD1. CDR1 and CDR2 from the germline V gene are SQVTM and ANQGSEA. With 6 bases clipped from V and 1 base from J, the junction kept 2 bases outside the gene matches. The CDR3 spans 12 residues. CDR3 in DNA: TGCAGCGTCGGGACAGCGAACACTGAAGCTTTCTTT. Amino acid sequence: CSVGTANTEAFF. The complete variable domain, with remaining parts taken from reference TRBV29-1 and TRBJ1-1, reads SAVISQKPSRDICQRGTSLTIQCQVDSQVTMMFWYRQQPGQSLTLIATANQGSEATYESGFVIDKFPISRPNLTFSTLTVSNMSPEDSSIYLCSVGTANTEAFFGQGTRLTVV.

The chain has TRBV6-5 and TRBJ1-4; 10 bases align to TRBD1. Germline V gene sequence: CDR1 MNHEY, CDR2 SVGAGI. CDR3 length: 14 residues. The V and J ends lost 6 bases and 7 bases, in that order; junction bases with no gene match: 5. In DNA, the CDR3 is TGTGCCAGCAGAATGGGACAGGGGAGTGAAAAACTGTTTTTT. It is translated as CASRMGQGSEKLFF.

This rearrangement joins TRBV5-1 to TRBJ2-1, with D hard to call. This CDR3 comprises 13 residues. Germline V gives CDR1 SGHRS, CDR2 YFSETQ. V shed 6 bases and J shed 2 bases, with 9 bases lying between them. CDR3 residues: CASIAPTYNEQFF. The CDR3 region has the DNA TGCGCCAGCATTGCCCCTACCTACAATGAGCAGTTCTTC. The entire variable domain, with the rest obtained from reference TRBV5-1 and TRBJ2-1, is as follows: KAGVTQTPRYLIKTRGQQVTLSCSPISGHRSVSWYQQTPGQGLQFLFEYFSETQRNKGNFPGRFSGRQFSNSRSEMNVSTLELGDSALYLCASIAPTYNEQFFGPGTRLTVL.

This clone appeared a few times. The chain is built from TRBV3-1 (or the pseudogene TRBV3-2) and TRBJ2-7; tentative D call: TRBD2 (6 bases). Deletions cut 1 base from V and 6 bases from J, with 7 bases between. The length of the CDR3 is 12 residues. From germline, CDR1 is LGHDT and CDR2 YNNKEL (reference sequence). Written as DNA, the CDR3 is TGTGCCAGCAGCCAAGTGGAGGGCGAGCAGTACTTC. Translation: CASSQVEGEQYF.

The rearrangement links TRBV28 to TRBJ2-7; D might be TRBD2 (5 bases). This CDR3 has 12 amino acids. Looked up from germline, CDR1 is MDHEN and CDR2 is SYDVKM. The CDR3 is CAYSRGSYEQYF. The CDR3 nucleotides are TGTGCTTATTCTCGGGGCTCCTACGAGCAGTACTTC.

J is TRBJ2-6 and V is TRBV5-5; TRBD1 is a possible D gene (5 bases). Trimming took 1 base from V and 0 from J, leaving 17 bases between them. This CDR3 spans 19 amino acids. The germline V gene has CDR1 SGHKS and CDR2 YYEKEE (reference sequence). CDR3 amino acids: CASSLSSQGGASGANVLTF. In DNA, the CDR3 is TGTGCCAGCAGCTTGTCGTCGCAGGGTGGGGCCTCTGGGGCCAACGTCCTGACTTTC.

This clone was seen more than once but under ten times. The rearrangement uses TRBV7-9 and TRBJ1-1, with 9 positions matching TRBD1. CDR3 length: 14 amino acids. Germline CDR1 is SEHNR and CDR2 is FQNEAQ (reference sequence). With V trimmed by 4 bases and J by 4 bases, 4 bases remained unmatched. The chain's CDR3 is CASSSQGAITEAFF. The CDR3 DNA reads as TGTGCCAGCAGCTCACAGGGGGCGATCACTGAAGCTTTCTTT.

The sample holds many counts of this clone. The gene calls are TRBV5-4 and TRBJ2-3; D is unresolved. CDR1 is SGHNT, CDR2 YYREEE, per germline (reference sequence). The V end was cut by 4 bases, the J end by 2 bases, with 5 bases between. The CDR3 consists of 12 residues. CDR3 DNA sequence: TGTGCCAGCAGCCTCTACACAGATACGCAGTATTTT. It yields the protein CASSLYTDTQYF.

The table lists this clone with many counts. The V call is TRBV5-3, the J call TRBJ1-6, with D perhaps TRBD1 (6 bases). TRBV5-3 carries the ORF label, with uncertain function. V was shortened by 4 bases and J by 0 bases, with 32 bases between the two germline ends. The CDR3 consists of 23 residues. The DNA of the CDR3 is TGTGCCAGAAGCCTCTCTGTGGTCGGGACACCAAGAGCCCGGAGCTCCTATAATTCACCCCTCCACTTT. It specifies CARSLSVVGTPRARSSYNSPLHF.

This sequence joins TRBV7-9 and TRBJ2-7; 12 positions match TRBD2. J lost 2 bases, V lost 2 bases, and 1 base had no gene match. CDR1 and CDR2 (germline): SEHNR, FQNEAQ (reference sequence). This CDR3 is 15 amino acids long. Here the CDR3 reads CASSLRLAGAYEQYF. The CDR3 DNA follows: TGTGCCAGCAGCTTACGACTAGCGGGAGCCTACGAGCAGTACTTC.